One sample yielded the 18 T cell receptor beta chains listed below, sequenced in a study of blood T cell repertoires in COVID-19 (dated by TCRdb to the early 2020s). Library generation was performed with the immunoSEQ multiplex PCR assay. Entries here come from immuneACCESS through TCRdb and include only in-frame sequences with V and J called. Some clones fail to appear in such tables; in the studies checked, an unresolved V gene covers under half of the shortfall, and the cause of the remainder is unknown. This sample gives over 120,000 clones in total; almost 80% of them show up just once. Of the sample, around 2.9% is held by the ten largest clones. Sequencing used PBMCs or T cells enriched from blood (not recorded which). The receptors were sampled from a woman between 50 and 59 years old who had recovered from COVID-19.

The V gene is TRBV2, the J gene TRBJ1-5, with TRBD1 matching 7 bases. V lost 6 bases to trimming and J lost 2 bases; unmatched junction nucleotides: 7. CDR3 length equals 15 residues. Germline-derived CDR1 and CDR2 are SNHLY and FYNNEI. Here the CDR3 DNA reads TGTGCCAGCAGCCGCGACAGGGCGCGCAATCAGCCCCAGCATTTT. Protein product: CASSRDRARNQPQHF.

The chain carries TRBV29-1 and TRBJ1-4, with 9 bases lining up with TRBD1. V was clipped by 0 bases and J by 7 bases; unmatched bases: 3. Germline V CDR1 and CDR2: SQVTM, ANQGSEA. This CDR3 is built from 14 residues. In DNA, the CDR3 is TGCAGCGTTGAAGAGACAGGGGGATTTGAAAAACTGTTTTTT. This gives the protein CSVEETGGFEKLFF. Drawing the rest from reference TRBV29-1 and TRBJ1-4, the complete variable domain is SAVISQKPSRDICQRGTSLTIQCQVDSQVTMMFWYRQQPGQSLTLIATANQGSEATYESGFVIDKFPISRPNLTFSTLTVSNMSPEDSSIYLCSVEETGGFEKLFFGSGTQLSVL.

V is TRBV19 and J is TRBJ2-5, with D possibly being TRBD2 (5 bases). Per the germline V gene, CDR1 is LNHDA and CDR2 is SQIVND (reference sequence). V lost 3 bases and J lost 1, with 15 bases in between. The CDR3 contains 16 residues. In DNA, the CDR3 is TGTGCCAGTAGTATGGCGGGCTCGGGCCCCCAAGAGACCCAGTACTTC. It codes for CASSMAGSGPQETQYF.

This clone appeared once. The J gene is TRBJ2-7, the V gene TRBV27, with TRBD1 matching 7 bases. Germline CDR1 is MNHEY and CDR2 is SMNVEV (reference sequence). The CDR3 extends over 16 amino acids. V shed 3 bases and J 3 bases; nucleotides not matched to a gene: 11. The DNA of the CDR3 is TGTGCCAGCAGTTTCGTTGTAGGGGACAGAAGCTACGAGCAGTACTTC. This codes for CASSFVVGDRSYEQYF.

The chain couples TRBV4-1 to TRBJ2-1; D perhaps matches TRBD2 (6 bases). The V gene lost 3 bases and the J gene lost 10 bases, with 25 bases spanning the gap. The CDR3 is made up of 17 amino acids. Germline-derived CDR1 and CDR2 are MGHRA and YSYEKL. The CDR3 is CASSQFRGGVSNREQFF. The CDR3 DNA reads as TGCGCCAGCAGCCAGTTCCGGGGCGGGGTGTCGAATCGGGAGCAGTTCTTC.

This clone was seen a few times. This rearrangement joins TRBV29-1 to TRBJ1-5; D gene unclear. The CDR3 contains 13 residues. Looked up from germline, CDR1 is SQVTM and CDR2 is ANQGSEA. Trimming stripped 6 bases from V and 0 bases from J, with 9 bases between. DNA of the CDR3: TGCAGCGTAAAAATAGATAGCAATCAGCCCCAGCATTTT. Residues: CSVKIDSNQPQHF.

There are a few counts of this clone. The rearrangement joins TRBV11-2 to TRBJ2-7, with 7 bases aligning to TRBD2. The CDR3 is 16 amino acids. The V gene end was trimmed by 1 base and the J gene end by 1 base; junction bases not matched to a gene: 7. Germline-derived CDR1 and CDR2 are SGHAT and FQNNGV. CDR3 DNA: TGTGCCAGCAGCTTAGCACTGGGGACTATTTCCTACGAGCAGTACTTC. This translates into CASSLALGTISYEQYF.

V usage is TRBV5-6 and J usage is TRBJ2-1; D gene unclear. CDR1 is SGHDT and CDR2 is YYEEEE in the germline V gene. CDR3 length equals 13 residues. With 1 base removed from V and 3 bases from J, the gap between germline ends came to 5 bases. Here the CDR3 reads CASSLQNYNEQFF. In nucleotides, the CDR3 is TGTGCCAGCAGCTTGCAGAACTACAATGAGCAGTTCTTC.

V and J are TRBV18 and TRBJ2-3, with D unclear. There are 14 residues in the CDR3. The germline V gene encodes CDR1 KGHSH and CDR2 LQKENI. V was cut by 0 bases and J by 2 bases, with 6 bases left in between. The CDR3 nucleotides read TGTGCCAGCTCACCACCGGCAGTCACAGATACGCAGTATTTT. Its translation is CASSPPAVTDTQYF.

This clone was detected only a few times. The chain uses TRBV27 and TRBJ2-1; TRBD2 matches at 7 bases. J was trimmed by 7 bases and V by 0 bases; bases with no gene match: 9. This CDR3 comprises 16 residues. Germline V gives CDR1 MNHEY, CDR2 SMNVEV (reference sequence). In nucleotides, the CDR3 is TGTGCCAGCAGTTTATCGCGCGGGGGTCGCGAAAATGAGCAGTTCTTC. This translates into CASSLSRGGRENEQFF.

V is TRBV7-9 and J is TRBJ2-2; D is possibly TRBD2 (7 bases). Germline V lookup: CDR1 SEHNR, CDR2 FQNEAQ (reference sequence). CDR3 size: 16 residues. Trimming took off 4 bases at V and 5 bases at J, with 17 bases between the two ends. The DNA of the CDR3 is TGTGCCAGCAGCTCCGGGACGGGGGGCTTAACCGGGGAGCTGTTTTTT. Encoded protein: CASSSGTGGLTGELFF.

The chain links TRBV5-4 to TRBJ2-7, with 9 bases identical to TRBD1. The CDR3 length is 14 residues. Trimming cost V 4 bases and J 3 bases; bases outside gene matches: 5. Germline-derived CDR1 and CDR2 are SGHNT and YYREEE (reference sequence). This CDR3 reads CASSPPGQGYEQYF. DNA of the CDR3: TGTGCCAGCAGCCCCCCGGGACAGGGCTACGAGCAGTACTTC.

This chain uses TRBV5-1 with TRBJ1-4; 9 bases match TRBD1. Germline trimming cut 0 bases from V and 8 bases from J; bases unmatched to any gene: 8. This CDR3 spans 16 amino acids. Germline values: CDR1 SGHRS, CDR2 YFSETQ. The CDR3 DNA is TGCGCCAGCAGCTTGGCTCCACAGGGGGCCGGGGAAAAACTGTTTTTT. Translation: CASSLAPQGAGEKLFF.

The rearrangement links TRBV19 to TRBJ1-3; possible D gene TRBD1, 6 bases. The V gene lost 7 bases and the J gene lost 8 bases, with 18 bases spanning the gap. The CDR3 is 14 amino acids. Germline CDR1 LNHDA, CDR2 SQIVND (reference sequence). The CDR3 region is CASTPTGPGYTIYF. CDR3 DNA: TGTGCCAGTACTCCGACAGGACCTGGGTACACCATATATTTT.

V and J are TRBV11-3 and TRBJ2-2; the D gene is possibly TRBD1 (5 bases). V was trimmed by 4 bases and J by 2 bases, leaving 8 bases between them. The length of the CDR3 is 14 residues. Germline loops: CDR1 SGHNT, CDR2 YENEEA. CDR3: CASSSDRNTGELFF. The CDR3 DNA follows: TGTGCCAGCAGCTCCGACAGAAACACCGGGGAGCTGTTTTTT.

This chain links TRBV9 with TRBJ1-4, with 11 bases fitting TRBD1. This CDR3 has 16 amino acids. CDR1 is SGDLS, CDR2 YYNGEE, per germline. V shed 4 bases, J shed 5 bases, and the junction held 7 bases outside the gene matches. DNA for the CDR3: TGTGCCAGCAGCTCGCGCGGGACAGGGGGAAATGAAAAACTGTTTTTT. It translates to CASSSRGTGGNEKLFF. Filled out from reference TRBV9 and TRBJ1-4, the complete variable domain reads DSGVTQTPKHLITATGQRVTLRCSPRSGDLSVYWYQQSLDQGLQFLIQYYNGEERAKGNILERFSAQQFPDLHSELNLSSLELGDSALYFCASSSRGTGGNEKLFFGSGTQLSVL.

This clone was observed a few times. The CDR3 nucleotides are TGTGCCAGCAGCCAAAGCGAAGTGTGGGACAGCTCCTACGAGCAGTACTTC. As protein: CASSQSEVWDSSYEQYF. This chain connects TRBV3-1 (or the pseudogene TRBV3-2) to TRBJ2-7; TRBD1 matches 7 bases. V was clipped by 2 bases and J by 0 bases; unmatched bases: 10. The CDR3 contains 17 residues. Per germline, CDR1 LGHDT and CDR2 YNNKEL (reference sequence).

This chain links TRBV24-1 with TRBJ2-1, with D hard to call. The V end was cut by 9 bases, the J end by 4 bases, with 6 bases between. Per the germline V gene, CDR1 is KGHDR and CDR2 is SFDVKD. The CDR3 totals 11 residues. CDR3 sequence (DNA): TGTGCCACCTCCAGATACAATGAGCAGTTCTTC. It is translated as CATSRYNEQFF.